These T cell receptor beta chains were read from a single sample in a study of blood T cell repertoires in COVID-19. Clones were read by immunoSEQ multiplex PCR, and TCRdb kept only the in-frame ones, dropping some. The sample records about 410,000 clones, about 92% being singletons. Source material: PBMCs or T cells enriched from blood (not recorded which). The source of these receptors is a man between 18 and 29 years old who had recovered from COVID-19. Each CDR3 is given with its conserved first and last residue. The D gene is left open where the match is weak. Expanded clones get a size class; other rows say once, few or many, or leave the size out.

clone size	D gene	J gene	V gene	CDR3 DNA	CDR3 protein
-	-	TRBJ1-2	TRBV18	TGTGCCAGCTCACCAGGGGGGAATGGCTACACCTTC	CASSPGGNGYTF
-	-	TRBJ1-1	TRBV9	TGTGCCAGCAGCACCGAAGGGCGGGACTACACTGAAGCTTTCTTT	CASSTEGRDYTEAFF
few	-	TRBJ1-4	TRBV14	TGTGCCAGCAGTAGACAGCAAAATGAAAAACTGTTTTTT	CASSRQQNEKLFF
once	TRBD1	TRBJ1-6	TRBV18	TGTGCCAGCTCGCCCGGACAGGCTGATAATTCACCCCTCCACTTT	CASSPGQADNSPLHF
-	-	TRBJ1-1	TRBV7-9	TGTGCCAGCAGCTCTTTTCTCCGGGGAACTGAAGCTTTCTTT	CASSSFLRGTEAFF
-	TRBD2	TRBJ2-3	TRBV13	TGTGCCAGCAGCGACCGGACTAGCGGGACCCACGCTCCGTATTTT	CASSDRTSGTHAPYF
once	TRBD2	TRBJ2-7	TRBV5-3	TGTGCCAGAAGCTTCCTCCCTAGCGGGGTAGTGGGTGAGCAGTACTTC	CARSFLPSGVVGEQYF
-	TRBD1	TRBJ1-2	TRBV7-2	TGTGCCAGCAGAGGACAGGCTTTCTATGGCTACACCTTC	CASRGQAFYGYTF
-	-	TRBJ1-5	TRBV5-6	TGTGCCAGCAGCTTGAGCACGGTCTACAATCAGCCCCAGCATTTT	CASSLSTVYNQPQHF
-	-	TRBJ1-6	TRBV5-8	TGTGCCAGCAGCTTGGGCGGAGCAAATTCACCCCTCCACTTT	CASSLGGANSPLHF
-	-	TRBJ2-2	TRBV10-2	TGCGCCAGCAGAGAGGGGGGGGAAACGGGGGAGCTGTTTTTT	CASREGGETGELFF
-	-	TRBJ1-6	TRBV10-3	TGTGCCATCAGTGACAGCTATAATTCACCCCTCCACTTT	CAISDSYNSPLHF
-	-	TRBJ1-5	TRBV28	TGTGCCAGCAGTTTCCCGTTGCAACAGATTAATAATCAGCCCCAGCATTTT	CASSFPLQQINNQPQHF
-	TRBD2	TRBJ2-3	TRBV3-1/TRBV3-2	TGTGCCAGCAGCCAGGTAGTGACAGCGGGAGCCGATACGCAGTATTTT	CASSQVVTAGADTQYF
-	-	TRBJ2-7	TRBV27	TGTGCCAGCAGTTTTGTTAGGAGGGCTCACTACGAGCAGTACTTC	CASSFVRRAHYEQYF
-	TRBD1	TRBJ1-2	TRBV6-5	TGTGCCAGCAGTAATCAGGACAGGGTGAAAGGCTACACCTTC	CASSNQDRVKGYTF
-	TRBD2	TRBJ2-7	TRBV5-4	TGTGCCAGCAGATTAGGGACTAGCGAAAAGGGCGAGCAGTACTTC	CASRLGTSEKGEQYF
-	-	TRBJ2-1	TRBV5-1	TGCGCCAGCAGCAGTCCTGAGTCCTCGGTGGGGCTTTGGAATGAGCAGTTCTTC	CASSSPESSVGLWNEQFF
-	-	TRBJ2-3	TRBV5-5	TGTGCCAGCAGCCCACACAGCACAGATACGCAGTATTTT	CASSPHSTDTQYF
-	-	TRBJ1-1	TRBV5-1	TGCGCCAGCACCAACCCTGCGGCGGACACTGAAGCTTTCTTT	CASTNPAADTEAFF
-	-	TRBJ2-1	TRBV4-1	TGCGCCAGCAGCCAACAACAGGTCGATCCAGAGCAGTTCTTC	CASSQQQVDPEQFF